Given below is one TCR beta chain in context. Its antigen is currently unknown. Each CDR3 protein is one row after TCRdb ran MiXCR on the 5' RACE reads. The profile shows hundreds of thousands of distinct CDR3 sequences, 7.5% to 9% of them singletons. This record comes from a study of T cells after yellow fever vaccination. CDR1 and CDR2 from the germline V gene are SGHAT and FQNNGV. Trimming shortened V by 4 bases and J by 5 bases, and 17 bases separated the two germline ends. The CDR3 covers 15 residues. Study-wide findings and caveats: FACS-sorted repertoires could harbor abundant contaminating bulk-population clonotypes.

This rearrangement joins TRBV11-2 to TRBJ2-5; D remains ambiguous. The sequence was collected from a man aged 18-30 years who received the YFV17D yellow fever vaccine. The sample in question was PBMCs, obtained on the day of the first yellow fever vaccination. CDR3 DNA sequence: TGTGCCAGCAGCTCCCGGGCCCCAGGACGGGAGACCCAGTACTTC. Translating gives CASSSRAPGRETQYF.